This T cell receptor beta chain was recorded in a study of cytomegalovirus exposure and HLA in healthy donors (dated by TCRdb to 2016 to 2017). The study in broad terms: According to an earlier analysis of a few hundred of the donors, some 180 million T cells yielded 95 million to 140 million unique TCR beta sequences and about 300 Gb of sequence data. The aim of the study was to test whether cataloging public T cell receptors could identify signatures of past pathogen exposure. Using immunosequencing, the study profiled T cell repertoires from 666 subjects and related those repertoires to cytomegalovirus serostatus. Both class I and class II loci were covered by HLA typing, at four-digit resolution. The later analysis used no new phenotypic data to find candidate immune exposures, relying instead on TCR beta sequences and their occurrence across donors. Typing coverage differed by locus: A, B, C, DRB1 and DQB1 were typed in about 620-640 donors, DQA1 in 500 to 550, DPA1 in 600 to 610, and DPB1 in roughly 450. Because of strong linkage in the cohort, roughly five DR-DQ haplotypes were treated as single units for association and clustering. High-throughput TCR immunosequencing, statistical association of individual TCRs with disease status, and machine learning were combined to predict cytomegalovirus infection status. A later genetic analysis used genome-wide SNP genotypes for about 60% of the roughly 700 donors, treating that subset as a discovery cohort. In addition to the first cohort of around 670 subjects, a separate validation cohort of 100 to 150 different subjects was used. In an earlier analysis of about 590 of the donors, high-throughput TCR beta sequencing was used to judge whether each TCR beta V gene segment behaved as functional or pseudogenic. To study patterns of TCR occurrence, a later analysis re-analyzed previously published TCR beta repertoires from hundreds of donors and added high-resolution HLA genotyping. All discovery cohort repertoires had been generated on a single sequencing platform. Donor age, sex, ethnicity and CMV serostatus were compiled alongside the repertoire data. Among roughly 370 genotyped donors of the cohort, an average of 235,054 unique TCR beta nucleotide sequences were sequenced per donor, 15% to 20% of them non-productive. Among the 398 genotyped donors, under 90% belonged to the genetic ancestry cluster associated with self-reported Caucasian donors. Roughly 300 gigabases of sequencing data and around 87 million unique TCR sequences were included in an early release covering under 650 HLA-typed donors. What the research found in general, with its limitations: Three of the identified cytomegalovirus-associated TCR beta chains were confirmed in vitro to be specific for cytomegalovirus antigens. Most CMV-associated TCR beta chains appeared to be HLA-restricted in a later analysis, and the HLA associations seemed to be driven largely by CMV exposure. The only immune exposure information available for the cohort was CMV serostatus. Sequencing depth was assumed to be roughly uniform across donors in the presence/absence analyses, though that assumption may not hold. Specific HLA alleles were associated with 16,951 TCR beta sequences at a false discovery rate of 0.05 in a later analysis. It was suggested by the authors that the approach could potentially be generalized to other disease states and immunological phenotypes. Because counts were too low, roughly 18 rarely observed V segments, including chromosome 9 orphons, were left out of the earlier analysis of some 600 of the donors. Because HLA typing was missing for some donors at each locus, association tests included only the typed subset. In a later analysis, the rate of TCR association differed among HLA loci, with DRB1 alleles having the most associated TCRs and HLA-C alleles having the fewest. The sequencing pipeline was judged likely to have produced a cluster of highly shared sequence variants as a technical artifact. A further reported finding was that TCR beta sequences accurately predicted the HLA-A and HLA-B alleles for most subjects in the first cohort. A later analysis reported that several top co-occurrence clusters appeared linked to parvovirus B19, influenza, CMV and Epstein-Barr virus. In an earlier analysis of approximately 590 of the donors, most TCR beta V segments were observed in productive rearrangements about 90% or about 30% of the time, broadly matching IMGT annotations. Compared with equally common non-associated chains, HLA-associated TCR beta chains in a later analysis were more clonally expanded and had lower generation probabilities. Some IMGT-functional V segments, including TRBV6-2 and TRBV6-3, could not be told apart with the 87-base-pair reads, so those segments were excluded. Across donors, most TCR sequences were observed very rarely, whereas some public TCRs were present in many individuals. This cohort had only TCR beta chains sequenced, and the lack of alpha or paired-chain data limited which features could be detected. Compared with the roughly 710-donor mean, donors in an Asian-associated ancestry cluster had fewer N-insertions in productive TCRs, according to a later genetic analysis. In the study, roughly 160 TCR beta chains were listed as associated with cytomegalovirus. When HLA alleles, especially DR and DQ, strongly co-occurred, TCR associations were difficult to assign to individual alleles. Correlated functional status among segregating V segments might reflect linkage disequilibrium, but an unknown experimental factor could not be ruled out. The classifier was reported to diagnose cytomegalovirus status with high specificity and sensitivity in both the original and validation cohorts. V-gene and J-gene trimming of TCR beta chains was associated with a missense DCLRE1C variant in a later genetic analysis, and the association was replicated in an independent cohort.

Only one count was recorded for this clone. No antigen is known for it. One base away there is no much larger clone; base qualities are not given. The library was prepared using the immunoSEQ multiplex PCR assay. For the multiplex PCR, a mixture combining 60 forward primers for TCR Vbeta segments and 13 reverse primers for TCR Jbeta segments was used. Amplification of the CDR3 region of rearranged TCR beta genes was performed with a multiplex PCR assay on genomic DNA. Amplified TCR beta libraries were sequenced as 87-base-pair reads on the Illumina HiSeq System. On the authors' methods: Across the 640 or so repertoires, a later analysis counted 80 million or so unique TCR beta chains, 9 million to 14 million of which were shared by at least two donors. A nearest-neighbor algorithm error-corrected the raw reads and collapsed the reads into unique sequences, merging closely related sequences to remove PCR and sequencing errors. V, D and J gene segments were assigned by aligning CDR3 sequences to IMGT reference sequences. For a sequence to be retained, a match of at least six nucleotides to both a V gene segment and a J gene segment was required. Rearrangements were called productive when the CDR3 lacked stop codons and stayed in frame with V and J; all others were non-productive. CDR3 was defined according to IMGT convention as the region running from the second conserved V-encoded cysteine to the conserved J-encoded phenylalanine. The earlier analysis of some 550 of the donors excluded any sequence lacking an unambiguous match to a single V gene segment. In an earlier analysis of approximately 590 of the donors, a V segment was called functional when productive rearrangements were above 56.7%, and segregating when the standard deviation between donors exceeded 5%. A statistical classification framework was built to diagnose cytomegalovirus status from the catalog of TCR beta chain sequences. V and J gene assignment, in a later analysis, came from comparing TCR nucleotide sequences with IMGT/GENE-DB human TR gene sequences. Using the TCRdist pipeline, a later analysis assigned CDR3 sequences along with most-parsimonious VDJ recombination scenarios. In a later analysis, every TCR beta chain was defined by the combination of its CDR3 amino acid sequence and its V-gene family, and reads without a unique V-gene family were dropped. As a way to deal with suspected cross-contamination and a sequencing artifact, a later analysis dropped over 550 nucleotide sequences that were highly shared and had low generation probability. In a later analysis, a clonal expansion index for each public chain was calculated from normalized within-repertoire ranks of inferred template counts. In a later analysis, generation probabilities were computed using a VDJ recombination model fitted to out-of-frame rearrangements, and the results were checked against IGoR. Hypergeometric tests were used in a later analysis to score TCR-TCR, TCR-HLA and TCR-CMV co-occurrence, with a repertoire-size bias correction applied to the TCR pairs. False discovery rates were estimated in a later analysis by permuting HLA or CMV assignments 20 times. In a later analysis, co-occurring TCRs were grouped with DBSCAN, and TCRdist sequence similarity was added when clustering was performed within HLA-allele-positive subsets. Repertoires with fewer than 30,000 or more than 120,000 public chains were left out of co-occurrence clustering, as were a handful of repertoires with anomalous nucleotide sharing. TCRdb mirrors the immuneACCESS table, restricted to in-frame sequences. Some clones are absent from its copies; in checked studies, under half trace to an unresolved V gene, and the reason for the others is unknown. V and J calls and clone size are copied from that table; D and trimming were computed from the DNA. Recorded for this sample are more than 95,000 clones; 77% of them occurred a single time. The top ten hold 13% of the sample.

The cohort consisted of 666 healthy bone marrow donors. Cohort members were all nominally healthy when sampled, although unrecorded immune exposures were likely present. The donor tested CMV seropositive, placing the donor among the roughly 300 seropositive members of the cohort. A peripheral blood sample was collected from each donor, and TCR beta sequencing was performed on peripheral blood mononuclear cells. The Qiagen DNeasy Blood Extraction Kit was used to extract genomic DNA from the blood cell samples. The CDR3 runs 14 amino acids, cysteine and phenylalanine included. The retained sequence is limited to the CDR3, 42 bases, with the frame set at the first base. V is trimmed back by 4 bases and J by 8 bases, and the junction contains 6 bases that no gene match accounts for. The germline V gene sets CDR1 to SGHRS and CDR2 to YFSETQ.

The sample consisted of PBMCs. The receptor's source is a woman aged 35 to 49 in good health and CMV-seropositive. In this chain, TRBV5-1 is recombined with TRBJ2-1, and TRBD1 matches 10 of the central bases. For the CDR3, the sequence is CASSPGTGAHEQFF. In nucleotide form, the sequence is TGCGCCAGCAGCCCCGGGACAGGGGCCCATGAGCAGTTCTTC.